This paragraph reports one T cell receptor beta chain. Its antigen is unidentified. The data are from a study of shared clonotypes between healthy human individuals. General study points: Generally, estimated richness proved larger in naive subsets than it did in memory subsets.

Trimming removed 4 bases from V and 3 bases from J, with 16 bases in between. The CDR3 has 16 amino acids. Germline V gene sequence: CDR1 SGHAT, CDR2 FQNNGV. Assay used: immunoSEQ multiplex PCR; TCRdb lists only in-frame clones, some missing. The table lists around 2,000,000 clones, around 93% of them singletons, with more than 1.5% in the top ten. Cells designated naive CD8 were CD45RO-negative and were positively selected for CCR7, with terminally differentiated effector memory CD45RA+ cells excluded. The TCR originated in a man younger than 35 in good health. Some clones in this sample may be carry-over from other donors' samples. The sequencing input was naive CD8+ T cells from PBMCs. V is TRBV11-2 and J is TRBJ2-1; TRBD2 is a possible D gene (8 bases). The CDR3 sequence is CASSSREGANYNEQFF. The CDR3 DNA reads as TGTGCCAGCAGCTCCCGGGAGGGGGCTAACTACAATGAGCAGTTCTTC.